Detailed here is one T cell receptor (beta chain). As yet, its antigen is unknown. TCRdb passed the 5' RACE reads through MiXCR, listing each CDR3 protein once. The sample records hundreds of thousands of distinct CDR3 sequences, less than 25% being singletons. These data originate in a study of T-cell memory formation after mild COVID-19. Study-level background: TCR clusters were mostly donor specific. Whole-study findings and limits: Researchers found some responding clones in pre-infection memory, a sign that cross-reactive memory joined.

The CDR3 is 10 residues long. Trimming stripped 4 bases from V and 11 bases from J, with 11 bases between. Germline loops: CDR1 SQVTM, CDR2 ANQGSEA. This TCR was sampled from a man between 18 and 35 years old who had mild COVID-19 (a few samples of this study predate the infection). Cell type and time point are not known. The sample taken for sequencing was PBMCs or a T cell subset sorted from them (not recorded which). The J gene is TRBJ1-1, the V gene TRBV29-1; D not resolved. The CDR3 spells CSVGGQMAFF. The CDR3 DNA follows: TGCAGCGTTGGCGGGCAGATGGCTTTCTTT.